The 15 T cell receptor beta chains presented below share a single source sample, sequenced in a study of tumor-infiltrating lymphocytes in primary liver carcinoma (dated by TCRdb to 2017 to 2019). Sequencing took place on an Illumina HiSeq 2500. A constant-region primer and ProtoScript II reverse transcriptase were used to reverse-transcribe TCRbeta-specific cDNA from roughly 500 ng total RNA. TCRbeta libraries were built with three nested multiplex PCR rounds, a slightly modified ARM-PCR procedure. Multiplex TRBV1-TRBV30 forward primers and a Cbeta reverse primer were used in the first two PCR rounds, each of which was run for approximately 9 cycles. TCRdb applied fastp at Q25 and MiXCR to the public reads, then kept only in-frame beta chains. For every CDR3 protein sequence, its rows merge into one entry that carries the most common genes and DNA. The sample has 55,000 to 65,000 distinct CDR3 sequences on record, less than 75% of them singletons. The ten most abundant clones make up around 60% of the sample.

Total RNA and DNA were co-extracted from about 19-30 mg of bulk tissue with the AllPrep DNA/RNA mini kit, without cell sorting. The specimen sequenced was liver tumor tissue from sampling region 2. The cell subset or site label for this specimen denotes: tumor region T2, inferior pole. Every receptor here comes from a man aged 35-49 years with primary liver carcinoma and hepatitis B virus infection.

Remarks on this clonotype: Germline is not matched at one junction end, which may reflect a read error. V usage is TRBV11-2 and J usage is TRBJ2-1; no reliable D call. Germline assignment: CDR1 SGHAT and CDR2 FQNNGV. CDR3 length: 13 residues. The chain's CDR3 is CASSSERAIEQSF. Here the CDR3 DNA reads TGTGCCAGCAGCTCTGAGAGAGCGATTGAGCAGTCCTTC.

Comment on this clonotype: Given the absence of the conserved phenylalanine or tryptophan at the CDR3 end, a read error is likely. The chain has TRBV28 and TRBJ1-1; 7 nucleotides agree with TRBD1. Germline CDR1 MDHEN, CDR2 SYDVKM. This CDR3 is 12 amino acids long. The CDR3 here is CASILGGAEAFI. CDR3 coding DNA: TGTGCCAGCATTTTAGGGGGCGCTGAAGCTTTCATT.

Details on this clonotype: The germline gene is not matched at one end of the junction; a read error may be the cause. The chain employs TRBV7-8 and TRBJ2-7; 13 bases align to TRBD2. The CDR3 length is 18 residues. Germline CDR1 is SGHVS and CDR2 is FQNEAQ. DNA of the CDR3: TGTACCAGCAGCCCTCGGACTAGCGGGAGTATGAGCTCCTACGAGCAGTACTTC. It codes for CTSSPRTSGSMSSYEQYF. Looking up the rest from reference TRBV7-8 and TRBJ2-7 gives the full variable domain: GAGVSQSPRYKVAKRGQDVALRCDPISGHVSLFWYQQALGQGPEFLTYFQNEAQLDKSGLPSDRFFAERPEGSVSTLKIQRTQQEDSAVYLCTSSPRTSGSMSSYEQYFGPGTRLTVT.

The chain uses TRBV5-4 and TRBJ2-6; unclear D gene. The CDR3 totals 17 residues. Looked up from germline, CDR1 is SGHNT and CDR2 is YYREEE (reference sequence). The germline V and J ends were trimmed by 4 bases and 0 bases, with 14 bases remaining between them. The CDR3, as DNA: TGTGCCAGCAGCCCCGGGTCTTTCTTCTCTGGGGCCAACGTCCTGACTTTC. Residues: CASSPGSFFSGANVLTF.

Worth noting for this clonotype: A read error may account for a junction end that differs from germline. The CDR3 DNA is TGTGCCGGCAGCGAAGGCGGGGGTTTGACAGATACGCACTGTTTT. Its translation: CAGSEGGGLTDTHCF. The gene calls are TRBV11-2 and TRBJ2-3, with 7 bases identical to TRBD2. This CDR3 is built from 15 residues. Germline CDR1 reads SGHAT; CDR2 reads FQNNGV.

The chain is built from TRBV10-2 and TRBJ2-7; TRBD1 matches at 9 bases. V dropped 5 bases and J dropped 7; count of bases not matched to a gene: 9. This CDR3 is 14 amino acids long. Germline CDR1 WSHSY, CDR2 SAAADI. The chain's CDR3 is CASSPTGGREEQYF. Written as DNA, the CDR3 is TGCGCCAGCAGTCCCACAGGGGGCCGGGAAGAGCAGTACTTC.

V gene TRBV29-1 combines with J gene TRBJ2-7; 7 positions agree with TRBD1. V trimming: 7 bases; J trimming: 5 bases; junction bases outside the gene matches: 8. This CDR3 is 12 amino acids long. The germline V gene has CDR1 SQVTM and CDR2 ANQGSEA. CDR3 sequence (DNA): TGCAGCGACCAGATAGGGGGCGACGAGCAGTACTTC. It encodes CSDQIGGDEQYF.

About this clonotype: The conserved final phenylalanine or tryptophan is absent from the CDR3, which likely points to a read error. The chain combines TRBV12-3 or TRBV12-4 with TRBJ2-1, with D possibly matching TRBD2 (5 bases). CDR3 length: 15 amino acids. V was cut by 8 bases and J by 0 bases, with 14 bases left in between. CDR3 loop: CASCRGGGSYNEQFS. In DNA, the CDR3 is TGTGCCAGCTGCCGCGGAGGTGGCTCCTACAATGAGCAGTTCTCC.

The J gene is TRBJ2-3, the V gene TRBV12-3 or TRBV12-4; D remains ambiguous. Trimming pared 6 bases from V and 11 bases from J, leaving 12 bases between. The CDR3 length is 11 residues. CDR3 coding DNA: TGTGCCAGCAGCTCCCTGGCTGGGCAGTATTTT. Translation: CASSSLAGQYF.

This clonotype was counted only a few times. The V call is TRBV12-3 or TRBV12-4, the J call TRBJ2-7, with 9 nucleotides matching TRBD1. V was pared by 6 bases and J by 13 bases, with 13 bases of the junction left unmatched. The CDR3 runs to 13 residues. The CDR3 DNA follows: TGTGCCAGCAGGAGGACAGGGGTCTACGATCAATACTTC. Translated, it gives CASRRTGVYDQYF.

As to this clonotype: A read error may produce the germline difference seen at one junction end. V usage is TRBV4-1 and J usage is TRBJ1-6; D might be TRBD1 (6 bases). The CDR3 sequence is 15 residues long. CDR1 is MGHRA, CDR2 YSYEKL, per germline. In nucleotides, the CDR3 is TGCGCCAGTAGACAAGGAGGGGGTGATAATTCACCCCTACACTTT. Protein: CASRQGGGDNSPLHF.

About this clonotype: One junction end does not reproduce the germline sequence, and a read error may be involved. The chain joins TRBV12-3 or TRBV12-4 to TRBJ2-7; no firm D call. This CDR3 is 12 amino acids long. This CDR3 is CVSSLLSYEQYF. The CDR3 DNA reads TGTGTCAGCAGTTTACTCTCCTACGAGCAATACTTC.

This clonotype was seen a few times. A much larger clone differs from this one at a single base, so this may be a read error. V and J are TRBV6-1 and TRBJ1-2; 9 bases fit TRBD1. From germline, CDR1 is MNHNS and CDR2 SASEGT. CDR3 length equals 16 residues. DNA for the CDR3: TGTACCAGCACCGAGGCCGCTCGGACAGGGGCCCATGGCTACACCTTC. Amino acids: CTSTEAARTGAHGYTF.

Concerning this clonotype: At one boundary the junction diverges from the germline segment, which might be a read error. The DNA of the CDR3 is TGCGCCAGCAGCAGCCCTCTAGCAGGAGTCTTCTACAGTGAGCAGTTCTTC. Amino acid sequence: CASSSPLAGVFYSEQFF. The chain is built from TRBV5-1 and TRBJ2-1; the D gene is possibly TRBD2 (5 bases). Per the germline V gene, CDR1 is SGHRS and CDR2 is YFSETQ. CDR3 size: 17 residues. The entire variable domain, with the rest obtained from reference TRBV5-1 and TRBJ2-1, is as follows: KAGVTQTPRYLIKTRGQQVTLSCSPISGHRSVSWYQQTPGQGLQFLFEYFSETQRNKGNFPGRFSGRQFSNSRSEMNVSTLELGDSALYLCASSSPLAGVFYSEQFFGPGTRLTVL.

For this clonotype: A read error may account for a junction end that differs from germline. This rearrangement joins TRBV4-1 to TRBJ2-3, with TRBD2 matching 7 bases. The CDR3 has 17 amino acids. The germline V gene encodes CDR1 MGHRA and CDR2 YSYEKL. CDR3 loop: CATSQGIHWEGRDTQYF. CDR3 sequence (DNA): TGCGCCACCAGCCAAGGTATCCACTGGGAGGGCCGAGATACGCAGTATTTT.